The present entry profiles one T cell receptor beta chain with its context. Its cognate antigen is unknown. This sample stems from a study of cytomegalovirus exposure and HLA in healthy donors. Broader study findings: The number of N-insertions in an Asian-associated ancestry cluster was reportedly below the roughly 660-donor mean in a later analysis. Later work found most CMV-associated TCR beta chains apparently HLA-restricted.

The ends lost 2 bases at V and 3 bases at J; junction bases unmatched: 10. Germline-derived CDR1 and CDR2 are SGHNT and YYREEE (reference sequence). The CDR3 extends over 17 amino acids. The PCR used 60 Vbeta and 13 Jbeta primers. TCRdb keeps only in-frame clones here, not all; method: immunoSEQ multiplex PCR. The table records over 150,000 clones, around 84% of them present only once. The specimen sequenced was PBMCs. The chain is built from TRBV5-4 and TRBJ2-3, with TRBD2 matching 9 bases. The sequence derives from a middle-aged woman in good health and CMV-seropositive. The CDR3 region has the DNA TGTGCCAGCAGCTTAGACCCCCGCGGGAGGGGGACAGATACGCAGTATTTT. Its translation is CASSLDPRGRGTDTQYF. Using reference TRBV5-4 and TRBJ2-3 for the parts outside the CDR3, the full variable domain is ETGVTQSPTHLIKTRGQQVTLRCSSQSGHNTVSWYQQALGQGPQFIFQYYREEENGRGNFPPRFSGLQFPNYSSELNVNALELDDSALYLCASSLDPRGRGTDTQYFGPGTRLTVL.